These 26 T cell receptor beta chains were sequenced from one sample in a study of blood T cell repertoires in COVID-19 (TCRdb year 2020). Libraries were constructed by the immunoSEQ multiplex PCR assay. The source is immuneACCESS, and TCRdb retained only in-frame sequences with V and J called. Part of the clones is not carried over; for the studies checked, unresolved V genes explain less than half of this, and the remainder is unexplained. This sample lists around 300,000 clones; around 90% were detected once. The ten largest clones capture approximately 2.2% of the sample. Sequences were obtained from peripheral blood. These receptors were collected from a man over 45 with acute or convalescent COVID-19.

The chain joins TRBV27 to TRBJ2-7; 8 nucleotides match TRBD1. Germline assignment: CDR1 MNHEY and CDR2 SMNVEV (reference sequence). Trimming cost V 6 bases and J 0 bases; bases outside gene matches: 4. CDR3 length: 14 residues. This CDR3 is CASRITGGSYEQYF. CDR3 bases: TGTGCCAGCAGAATTACAGGGGGCTCCTACGAGCAGTACTTC.

The rearrangement uses TRBV9 and TRBJ2-7; 7 nucleotides align to TRBD1. The CDR3 contains 16 residues. J gave up 6 bases and V 0 bases, and 12 bases lay outside the gene matches. Germline CDR1 reads SGDLS; CDR2 reads YYNGEE. The CDR3 reads CASSVGTHRGRGEQYF. CDR3 coding DNA: TGTGCCAGCAGCGTAGGTACCCACAGGGGTCGTGGCGAGCAGTACTTC. Combining the CDR3 with reference TRBV9 and TRBJ2-7 gives the whole variable domain DSGVTQTPKHLITATGQRVTLRCSPRSGDLSVYWYQQSLDQGLQFLIQYYNGEERAKGNILERFSAQQFPDLHSELNLSSLELGDSALYFCASSVGTHRGRGEQYFGPGTRLTVT.

V is TRBV3-1 (or the pseudogene TRBV3-2) and J is TRBJ1-3; unclear D gene. CDR3 length: 14 amino acids. With 4 bases removed from V and 2 bases from J, the gap between germline ends came to 9 bases. Germline CDR1 reads LGHDT; CDR2 reads YNNKEL (reference sequence). This CDR3 is CASSLTEAGNTIYF. CDR3 in DNA: TGTGCCAGCAGCCTAACAGAAGCTGGAAACACCATATATTTT.

The rearrangement links TRBV4-1 to TRBJ2-1; tentative D call: TRBD2 (7 bases). The germline V gene has CDR1 MGHRA and CDR2 YSYEKL. This CDR3 contains 17 residues. The V and J ends lost 0 bases and 2 bases respectively, with 14 bases between them. The CDR3 DNA reads TGCGCCAGCAGCCAAGAGGAGGGGGGGGGCCCCTACAATGAGCAGTTCTTC. It encodes CASSQEEGGGPYNEQFF.

The J gene is TRBJ2-5, the V gene TRBV3-1 (or the pseudogene TRBV3-2); 15 bases map to TRBD2. The length of the CDR3 is 18 residues. Per germline, CDR1 LGHDT and CDR2 YNNKEL (reference sequence). Unmatched junction bases numbered 11, after V lost 4 bases and J lost 5 bases. CDR3 residues: CASSRPRTSGGVGETQYF. DNA for the CDR3: TGTGCCAGCAGCCGACCACGGACTAGCGGGGGGGTCGGGGAGACCCAGTACTTC.

The CDR3 DNA sequence: TGTGCCAGCAGCCCGCAATTCGGGAGTGGCTACACCTTC. Translated, it gives CASSPQFGSGYTF. The rearrangement links TRBV3-1 (or the pseudogene TRBV3-2) to TRBJ1-2; D is uncertain. The CDR3 contains 13 residues. Germline V gene lookup returns CDR1 LGHDT and CDR2 YNNKEL (reference sequence). The V and J ends lost 4 bases and 7 bases respectively, with 13 bases between them.

The rearrangement links TRBV7-9 to TRBJ1-5; D is uncertain. The V gene lost 5 bases and the J gene lost 5 bases, with 13 bases spanning the gap. Germline CDR1 SEHNR, CDR2 FQNEAQ (reference sequence). CDR3 length: 14 amino acids. The CDR3 bases are TGTGCCAGCAGCAGGGTGTCTATCGATCAGCCCCAGCATTTT. Amino acids: CASSRVSIDQPQHF.

The chain employs TRBV18 and TRBJ2-7, with 8 bases that match TRBD2. Germline V gene sequence: CDR1 KGHSH, CDR2 LQKENI. V lost 2 bases to trimming and J lost 7 bases; unmatched junction nucleotides: 7. The CDR3 has 14 amino acids. The CDR3 coding sequence is TGTGCCAGCTCACCAGGGCGGGGGGCGCGGGAGCAGTACTTC. Amino acids: CASSPGRGAREQYF.

The chain joins TRBV19 to TRBJ1-5; 7 bases are a match to TRBD1. The CDR3 consists of 13 residues. In germline, CDR1 is LNHDA, CDR2 SQIVND (reference sequence). V dropped 0 bases and J dropped 11; count of bases not matched to a gene: 4. The DNA for the CDR3 is TGTGCCAGTAGTATAGACCTCGGGACAGCCCAGCATTTT. Translation gives CASSIDLGTAQHF.

The rearrangement joins TRBV7-2 to TRBJ2-2, with unresolved D. The CDR3 totals 16 residues. Trimming left V 2 bases short and J 2 bases short, with 12 bases between. Germline V gene data show CDR1 as SGHTA and CDR2 as FQGNSA. CDR3 DNA sequence: TGTGCCAGCAGCTTAACCTCCCCTACCAACACCGGGGAGCTGTTTTTT. Amino acids: CASSLTSPTNTGELFF.

The V and J genes are TRBV2 and TRBJ1-1; D not resolved. CDR3 size: 14 residues. Trimming stripped 4 bases from V and 0 bases from J, with 9 bases between. CDR1 and CDR2 from the germline V gene are SNHLY and FYNNEI. CDR3 residues: CASSGAGMNTEAFF. The CDR3 nucleotides are TGTGCCAGCAGTGGGGCGGGGATGAACACTGAAGCTTTCTTT.

The chain joins TRBV2 to TRBJ2-3, with a tentative D call TRBD2 (6 bases). This CDR3 is built from 14 residues. V was shortened by 6 bases and J by 4 bases, with 14 bases between the two germline ends. CDR1 and CDR2 from the germline V gene are SNHLY and FYNNEI. CDR3 sequence: CASRKVGGPDTQYF. The CDR3 region has the DNA TGTGCCAGCAGGAAGGTCGGGGGTCCAGATACGCAGTATTTT.

This chain uses TRBV11-2 with TRBJ2-1, with D perhaps TRBD2 (6 bases). V dropped 1 base and J dropped 7 bases, with 11 bases sitting between them. The CDR3 is made up of 14 amino acids. Germline CDR1 SGHAT, CDR2 FQNNGV. The CDR3 sequence: CASSLGSGPNEQFF. For the CDR3, the DNA is TGTGCCAGCAGCTTAGGTAGCGGTCCGAATGAGCAGTTCTTC.

The genes are TRBV9 and TRBJ2-1; 10 bases are shared with TRBD2. This CDR3 spans 15 amino acids. The trim removed 4 bases at V and 4 bases at J, leaving 5 bases unmatched. Germline CDR1 is SGDLS and CDR2 is YYNGEE. Written as DNA, the CDR3 is TGTGCCAGCAGCCAGCGGGGGGGCGGATACAATGAGCAGTTCTTC. Translation gives CASSQRGGGYNEQFF.

The V gene is TRBV7-9, the J gene TRBJ1-6; perhaps TRBD1 as D (6 bases). CDR3 size: 14 residues. V lost 3 bases and J 9 bases, leaving 12 bases between the germline ends. CDR1 is SEHNR, CDR2 FQNEAQ, per germline (reference sequence). CDR3 amino acids: CASSFAGVSSPLHF. The DNA for the CDR3 is TGTGCCAGCAGCTTCGCAGGGGTGTCTTCACCCCTCCACTTT.

The genes are TRBV6-1 and TRBJ2-3; 9 nucleotides line up with TRBD2. The germline gives CDR1 MNHNS, CDR2 SASEGT. With V trimmed by 4 bases and J by 2 bases, 13 bases remained unmatched. The CDR3 is 18 residues long. In DNA form, the CDR3 reads TGTGCCAGCAGTGTAGCTTCTACGGCTAGCGGGAACACAGATACGCAGTATTTT. This gives the protein CASSVASTASGNTDTQYF.

This chain joins TRBV5-1 and TRBJ1-5; possible D gene TRBD1, 5 bases. Germline V gene sequence: CDR1 SGHRS, CDR2 YFSETQ. The germline V and J ends were trimmed by 0 bases and 5 bases, with 6 bases remaining between them. This CDR3 spans 13 amino acids. The CDR3 DNA reads TGCGCCAGCAGCTTGGACAGGTATCAGCCCCAGCATTTT. Translated: CASSLDRYQPQHF.

This clone has only a few counts. The chain links TRBV6-5 to TRBJ1-5; the match to TRBD1 covers 8 bases. This CDR3 has 14 amino acids. Germline CDR1 reads MNHEY; CDR2 reads SVGAGI. Germline trimming cut 4 bases from V and 10 bases from J; bases unmatched to any gene: 9. The CDR3 DNA is TGTGCCAGCAGTTCCCTGACAGGGGAGTTTCCCCAGCATTTT. This translates into CASSSLTGEFPQHF.

This sequence joins TRBV3-1 (or the pseudogene TRBV3-2) and TRBJ2-3; 8 nucleotides line up with TRBD2. Germline loops: CDR1 LGHDT, CDR2 YNNKEL (reference sequence). The CDR3 runs to 15 residues. V shed 3 bases, J shed 4 bases, and the junction held 6 bases outside the gene matches. The CDR3, as DNA: TGTGCCAGCAGCCACCGGGGGGGCAGGTCAGATACGCAGTATTTT. Protein: CASSHRGGRSDTQYF.

The chain couples TRBV11-2 to TRBJ2-5; perhaps TRBD1 as D (6 bases). Germline V gene data show CDR1 as SGHAT and CDR2 as FQNNGV. V lost 1 base to trimming and J lost 4 bases, with 13 bases between them. This CDR3 region has 15 residues. CDR3 amino acids: CASSLGSGARETQYF. In DNA form, the CDR3 reads TGTGCCAGCAGCTTAGGGTCAGGGGCTCGAGAGACCCAGTACTTC.

J is TRBJ1-2 and V is TRBV18; possibly TRBD1 for D (5 bases). Trimming took off 2 bases at V and 1 base at J, with 8 bases between the two ends. The germline gives CDR1 KGHSH, CDR2 LQKENI. This CDR3 has 14 amino acids. The CDR3 sequence is CASSPDRNNYGYTF. CDR3 bases: TGTGCCAGCTCACCAGACAGAAATAACTATGGCTACACCTTC.

The gene calls are TRBV18 and TRBJ2-2; no definite D call. Germline V gives CDR1 KGHSH, CDR2 LQKENI. This CDR3 contains 14 residues. Trimming cost V 6 bases and J 5 bases, with 13 bases left between them. The DNA of the CDR3 is TGTGCCAGCTCCCAAGGCAGACATACCGGGGAGCTGTTTTTT. Amino acid sequence: CASSQGRHTGELFF.

The chain couples TRBV10-3 to TRBJ1-5; maybe TRBD1 (5 bases). CDR3 length: 17 residues. V lost 0 bases to trimming and J lost 4 bases, with 16 bases between them. Germline V gene lookup returns CDR1 ENHRY and CDR2 SYGVKD. The CDR3: CAISESEHSKGNQPQHF. CDR3 in DNA: TGTGCCATCAGTGAGTCGGAACATTCAAAGGGGAATCAGCCCCAGCATTTT.

The V and J genes are TRBV5-4 and TRBJ1-2; TRBD1 matches at 9 bases. Germline assignment: CDR1 SGHNT and CDR2 YYREEE (reference sequence). After removal of 4 bases from V and 8 bases from J, the junction contained 9 bases not matched to a gene. The CDR3 contains 14 residues. The CDR3 reads CASSRDRVAGGYTF. In nucleotides, the CDR3 is TGTGCCAGCAGCCGGGACAGGGTGGCGGGAGGCTACACCTTC.

The chain joins TRBV5-4 to TRBJ1-2; TRBD1 is a possible D gene (6 bases). The CDR3 consists of 12 residues. V was shortened by 4 bases and J by 5 bases, with 9 bases between the two germline ends. Germline V CDR1 and CDR2: SGHNT, YYREEE (reference sequence). The CDR3 DNA sequence: TGTGCCAGCAGCCCCGGACAGTATGGCTACACCTTC. Its protein product is CASSPGQYGYTF. Full variable domain (missing parts from reference TRBV5-4 and TRBJ1-2): ETGVTQSPTHLIKTRGQQVTLRCSSQSGHNTVSWYQQALGQGPQFIFQYYREEENGRGNFPPRFSGLQFPNYSSELNVNALELDDSALYLCASSPGQYGYTFGSGTRLTVV.

The V call is TRBV3-1 (or the pseudogene TRBV3-2), the J call TRBJ2-4; D is perhaps TRBD2 (7 bases). The V and J ends lost 1 base and 1 base respectively, with 11 bases between them. The CDR3 is 16 amino acids. CDR1 LGHDT and CDR2 YNNKEL come from the germline V gene (reference sequence). The CDR3 sequence: CASSQGGGAAKNIQYF. The CDR3 nucleotides read TGTGCCAGCAGCCAAGGGGGGGGCGCGGCCAAAAACATTCAGTACTTC.